This T cell receptor (beta chain) derives from a study of T cells in localized non-small cell lung cancer. Measured with immunoSEQ multiplex PCR; TCRdb has only the in-frame clones, and not every one. The repertoire includes 20,000 to 25,000 clones, around nine tenths of them detected once, and 6.5% to 8.5% sits in the top ten. CDR1 and CDR2 (germline): SGHDN, FVKESK. The CDR3 loop spans 15 amino acids. Trimming shortened V by 4 bases and J by 1 base, and 13 bases separated the two germline ends. Sequenced material: peripheral blood, taken before any cancer treatment. The sequence was obtained from a woman aged 40 to 75 with stage I lung adenocarcinoma. The V gene is TRBV14, the J gene TRBJ2-5; no clear D gene. The DNA of the CDR3 is TGTGCCAGCAGCCGAGACTTAGGATCCCAAGAGACCCAGTACTTC. Residues: CASSRDLGSQETQYF.